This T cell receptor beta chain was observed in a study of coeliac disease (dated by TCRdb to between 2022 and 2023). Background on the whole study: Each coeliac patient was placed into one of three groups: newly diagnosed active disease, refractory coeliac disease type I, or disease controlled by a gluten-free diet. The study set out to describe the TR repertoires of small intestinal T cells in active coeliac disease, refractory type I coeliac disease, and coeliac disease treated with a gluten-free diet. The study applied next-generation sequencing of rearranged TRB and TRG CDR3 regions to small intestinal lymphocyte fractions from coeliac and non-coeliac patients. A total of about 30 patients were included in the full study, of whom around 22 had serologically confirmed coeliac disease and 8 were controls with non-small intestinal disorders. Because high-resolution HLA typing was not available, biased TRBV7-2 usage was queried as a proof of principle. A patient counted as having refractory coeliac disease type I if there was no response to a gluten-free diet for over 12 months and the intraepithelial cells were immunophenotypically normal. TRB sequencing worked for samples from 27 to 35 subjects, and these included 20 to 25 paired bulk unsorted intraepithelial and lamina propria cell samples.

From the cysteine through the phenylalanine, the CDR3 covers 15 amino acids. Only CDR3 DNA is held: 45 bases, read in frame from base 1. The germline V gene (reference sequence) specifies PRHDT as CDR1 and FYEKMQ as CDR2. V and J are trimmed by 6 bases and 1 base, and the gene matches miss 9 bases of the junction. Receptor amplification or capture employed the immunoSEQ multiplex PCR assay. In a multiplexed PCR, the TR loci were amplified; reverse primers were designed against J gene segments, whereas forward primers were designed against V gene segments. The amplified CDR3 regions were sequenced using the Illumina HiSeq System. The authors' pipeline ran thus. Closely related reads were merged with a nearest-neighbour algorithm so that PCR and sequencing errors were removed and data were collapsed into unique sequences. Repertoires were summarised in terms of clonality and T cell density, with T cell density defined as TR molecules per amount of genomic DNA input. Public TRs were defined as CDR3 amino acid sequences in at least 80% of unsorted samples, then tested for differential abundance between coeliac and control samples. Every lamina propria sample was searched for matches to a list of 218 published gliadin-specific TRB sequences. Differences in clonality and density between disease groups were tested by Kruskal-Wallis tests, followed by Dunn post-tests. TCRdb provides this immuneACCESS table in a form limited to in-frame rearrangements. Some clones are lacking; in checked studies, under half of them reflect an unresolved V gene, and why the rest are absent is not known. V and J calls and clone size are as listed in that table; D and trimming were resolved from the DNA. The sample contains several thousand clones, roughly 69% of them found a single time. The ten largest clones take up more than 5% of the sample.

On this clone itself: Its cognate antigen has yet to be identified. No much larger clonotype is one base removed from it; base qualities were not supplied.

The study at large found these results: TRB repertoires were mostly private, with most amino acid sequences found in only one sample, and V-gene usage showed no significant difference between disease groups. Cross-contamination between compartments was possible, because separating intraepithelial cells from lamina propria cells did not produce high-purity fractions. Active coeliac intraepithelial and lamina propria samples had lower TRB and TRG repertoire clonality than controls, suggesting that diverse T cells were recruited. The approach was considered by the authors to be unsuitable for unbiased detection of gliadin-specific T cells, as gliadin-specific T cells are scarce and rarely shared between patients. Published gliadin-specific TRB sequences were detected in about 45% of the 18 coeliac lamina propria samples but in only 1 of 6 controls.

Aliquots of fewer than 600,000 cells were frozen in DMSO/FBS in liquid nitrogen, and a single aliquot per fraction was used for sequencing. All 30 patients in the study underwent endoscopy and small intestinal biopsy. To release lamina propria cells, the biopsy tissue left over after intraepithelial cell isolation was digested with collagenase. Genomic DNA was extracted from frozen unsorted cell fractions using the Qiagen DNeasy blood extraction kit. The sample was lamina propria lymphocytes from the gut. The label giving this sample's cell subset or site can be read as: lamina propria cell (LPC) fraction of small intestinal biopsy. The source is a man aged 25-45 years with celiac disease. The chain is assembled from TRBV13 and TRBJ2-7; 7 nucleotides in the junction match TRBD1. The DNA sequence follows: TGTGCCAGCAGAACAGGGGAACAGGGATCCTACGAGCAGTACTTC. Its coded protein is CASRTGEQGSYEQYF.